One and the same sample provided the 27 T cell receptor beta chains below, sequenced in a study of T cell changes during pregnancy in multiple sclerosis. The table came from immunoSEQ multiplex PCR; TCRdb's copy has only in-frame clones and leaves some out. The table includes 14,000 to 15,000 clones, approximately 86% detected once. Sequenced here: CD8+ T cells from peripheral blood mononuclear cells, sampled in the first trimester of pregnancy. These receptors were taken from a female donor with multiple sclerosis, enrolled in a pregnancy study.

This chain links TRBV6-5 with TRBJ1-2; D might be TRBD1 (6 bases). The germline gives CDR1 MNHEY, CDR2 SVGAGI. The CDR3 totals 14 residues. Trimming cost V 7 bases and J 6 bases, with 18 bases left between them. The CDR3 sequence: CASTSRPGADGYTF. The CDR3 nucleotides are TGTGCCAGCACCTCCCGTCCAGGGGCGGATGGCTACACCTTC.

This rearrangement joins TRBV29-1 to TRBJ1-4; the match to TRBD1 covers 8 bases. The CDR3 totals 16 residues. Per germline, CDR1 SQVTM and CDR2 ANQGSEA. V was clipped by 6 bases and J by 3 bases; unmatched bases: 12. The CDR3 region is CSVRDRSKGANEKLFF. As DNA, the CDR3 is TGCAGCGTCCGGGACAGGTCAAAAGGGGCTAATGAAAAACTGTTTTTT.

This clone was found once. V usage is TRBV9 and J usage is TRBJ1-6; tentative D call: TRBD1 (5 bases). Germline-derived CDR1 and CDR2 are SGDLS and YYNGEE. The CDR3 contains 14 residues. The ends were cut back, 0 bases at V and 12 bases at J, with 13 bases in the middle. CDR3 region: CASSVGGRSEPLHF. The CDR3 nucleotides read TGTGCCAGCAGCGTAGGGGGCAGATCGGAACCCCTCCACTTT.

This clone was counted only a few times. This rearrangement joins TRBV30 to TRBJ1-1; D is unclear. The V end lost 0 bases, the J end lost 2 bases, and 7 bases lay between the germline ends. Germline V gene sequence: CDR1 GTSNPN, CDR2 SVGIG (reference sequence). This CDR3 is 13 amino acids long. CDR3 sequence: CAWSVVRNTEAFF. CDR3 DNA: TGTGCCTGGAGTGTCGTGAGAAACACTGAAGCTTTCTTT.

This clone was picked up one time. The chain uses TRBV6-1 and TRBJ2-3; maybe TRBD2 (6 bases). Trimming removed 4 bases from V and 3 bases from J, with 11 bases in between. CDR3 size: 14 residues. Germline CDR1 and CDR2: MNHNS and SASEGT. The CDR3 spells CASSAGGDTDTQYF. The CDR3 DNA follows: TGTGCCAGCAGTGCTGGCGGGGATACAGATACGCAGTATTTT.

The chain links TRBV27 to TRBJ1-1; D is undetermined. V shed 5 bases and J shed 3 bases, with 16 bases lying between them. CDR1 and CDR2 from the germline V gene are MNHEY and SMNVEV (reference sequence). This CDR3 comprises 15 residues. CDR3 nucleotides: TGTGCCAGCAGTCCCCTCGGGGTATTAGACACTGAAGCTTTCTTT. It specifies CASSPLGVLDTEAFF.

This rearrangement joins TRBV25-1 to TRBJ1-1, with 8 positions matching TRBD1. The germline CDR1 and CDR2 sequences are MGHDK and SYGVNS. The CDR3 is 14 amino acids. Germline trimming cut 4 bases from V and 1 base from J; bases unmatched to any gene: 2. The CDR3 region is CASSVGQGNTEAFF. CDR3 sequence (DNA): TGTGCCAGCAGTGTTGGACAGGGGAACACTGAAGCTTTCTTT. Variable domain in full (rest from reference TRBV25-1 and TRBJ1-1): EADIYQTPRYLVIGTGKKITLECSQTMGHDKMYWYQQDPGMELHLIHYSYGVNSTEKGDLSSESTVSRIRTEHFPLTLESARPSHTSQYLCASSVGQGNTEAFFGQGTRLTVV.

DNA for the CDR3: TGCAGCGTGGGCAACAGGGGCCCCACATACGAGCAGTACTTC. This sequence encodes CSVGNRGPTYEQYF. V and J are TRBV29-1 and TRBJ2-7; 7 bases line up with TRBD1. Losses at the gene ends were 6 bases for V and 4 bases for J; bases not matched to a gene: 12. CDR3 length: 14 residues. The germline V gene encodes CDR1 SQVTM and CDR2 ANQGSEA.

The rearrangement joins TRBV28 to TRBJ1-4; D unclear. Germline lookup yields CDR1 MDHEN and CDR2 SYDVKM. This CDR3 is 14 amino acids long. V dropped 6 bases and J dropped 5 bases, with 13 bases sitting between them. The CDR3 loop is CASRPGWRNEKLFF. The DNA of the CDR3 is TGTGCCAGCAGGCCAGGATGGAGGAATGAAAAACTGTTTTTT. Variable domain in full (rest from reference TRBV28 and TRBJ1-4): DVKVTQSSRYLVKRTGEKVFLECVQDMDHENMFWYRQDPGLGLRLIYFSYDVKMKEKGDIPEGYSVSREKKERFSLILESASTNQTSMYLCASRPGWRNEKLFFGSGTQLSVL.

In DNA, the CDR3 is TGTGCCAGCAGTTTGAGGACTAGCGGTTCCTACGAGCAGTACTTC. Translated: CASSLRTSGSYEQYF. V usage is TRBV28 and J usage is TRBJ2-7, with 10 bases fitting TRBD2. V lost 3 bases, J lost 1 base, and 3 bases stayed unmatched. CDR1 is MDHEN, CDR2 SYDVKM, per germline. This CDR3 is built from 15 residues. Based on the CDR3 plus reference TRBV28 and TRBJ2-7, the full variable domain is DVKVTQSSRYLVKRTGEKVFLECVQDMDHENMFWYRQDPGLGLRLIYFSYDVKMKEKGDIPEGYSVSREKKERFSLILESASTNQTSMYLCASSLRTSGSYEQYFGPGTRLTVT.

This chain connects TRBV28 to TRBJ2-1, with 14 bases that match TRBD2. The germline V gene encodes CDR1 MDHEN and CDR2 SYDVKM. The V and J ends lost 8 bases and 6 bases, in that order; junction bases with no gene match: 9. The CDR3 is 16 residues long. The DNA of the CDR3 is TGTGCCAGCGCCGGGACTAGCGGGAGAGTCCTCAATGAGCAGTTCTTC. This codes for CASAGTSGRVLNEQFF.

The chain recombines TRBV19 with TRBJ2-3; D remains unclear. In germline, CDR1 is LNHDA, CDR2 SQIVND (reference sequence). V was clipped by 7 bases and J by 1 base, with 9 bases between them. The CDR3 extends over 13 amino acids. This CDR3 reads CASIGRGTDTQYF. CDR3 bases: TGTGCCAGTATTGGGCGTGGCACAGATACGCAGTATTTT.

The V gene is TRBV2, the J gene TRBJ2-7; TRBD1 aligns across 7 bases. V was clipped by 5 bases and J by 7 bases; unmatched bases: 5. CDR3 size: 12 residues. Per the germline V gene, CDR1 is SNHLY and CDR2 is FYNNEI. The CDR3 region is CASSPDRVEQYF. DNA of the CDR3: TGTGCCAGCAGTCCCGACAGGGTTGAGCAGTACTTC.

There are a few counts of this clone. V and J are TRBV7-9 and TRBJ2-1; the match to TRBD2 covers 9 bases. V lost 3 bases and J lost 5; bases outside the gene matches: 11. This CDR3 is built from 17 residues. The germline CDR1 and CDR2 sequences are SEHNR and FQNEAQ (reference sequence). CDR3 in amino acids: CASSFQREALTNNEQFF. CDR3 in DNA: TGTGCCAGCAGCTTCCAGCGGGAGGCCCTAACGAACAATGAGCAGTTCTTC. Supplemented by reference TRBV7-9 and TRBJ2-1, the full variable domain reads DTGVSQNPRHKITKRGQNVTFRCDPISEHNRLYWYRQTLGQGPEFLTYFQNEAQLEKSRLLSDRFSAERPKGSFSTLEIQRTEQGDSAMYLCASSFQREALTNNEQFFGPGTRLTVL.

This chain connects TRBV7-9 to TRBJ2-2; no clear D gene. Trimming shortened V by 4 bases and J by 3 bases, and 3 bases separated the two germline ends. CDR3 length equals 12 residues. Germline CDR1 and CDR2: SEHNR and FQNEAQ (reference sequence). The CDR3 DNA sequence: TGTGCCAGCAGCTCCGACACCGGGGAGCTGTTTTTT. This codes for CASSSDTGELFF. The whole variable domain, filled in from reference TRBV7-9 and TRBJ2-2, reads DTGVSQNPRHKITKRGQNVTFRCDPISEHNRLYWYRQTLGQGPEFLTYFQNEAQLEKSRLLSDRFSAERPKGSFSTLEIQRTEQGDSAMYLCASSSDTGELFFGEGSRLTVL.

This chain uses TRBV7-3 with TRBJ2-3; 7 bases align to TRBD2. The V segment lost 2 bases and the J segment 2 bases; nucleotides outside the gene matches: 4. Germline assignment: CDR1 SGHTA and CDR2 FQGTGA. This CDR3 is 15 amino acids long. The CDR3 DNA sequence: TGTGCCAGCAGCTTAGGGGGGGGGAACACAGATACGCAGTATTTT. Its translation is CASSLGGGNTDTQYF.

The V gene is TRBV7-3, the J gene TRBJ2-3; 7 positions match TRBD2. CDR3 size: 17 residues. Trimming took 5 bases from V and 1 from J; bases not matched to a gene: 12. The germline gives CDR1 SGHTA, CDR2 FQGTGA. The CDR3 nucleotides are TGTGCCAGCAGCCACAGCTGGGCGGGAGACGGCACAGATACGCAGTATTTT. Amino acids: CASSHSWAGDGTDTQYF.

This clone was observed once. The J gene is TRBJ2-5, the V gene TRBV28, with 8 nucleotides matching TRBD2. The CDR3 has 15 residues. Germline assignment: CDR1 MDHEN and CDR2 SYDVKM. Trimming cost V 1 base and J 4 bases; bases outside gene matches: 5. CDR3 nucleotides: TGTGCCAGCAGTTTATCGGGGGGGCGCTTAGAGACCCAGTACTTC. Its translation is CASSLSGGRLETQYF.

The chain is built from TRBV27 and TRBJ1-5; D remains unclear. The length of the CDR3 is 12 residues. Germline CDR1 MNHEY, CDR2 SMNVEV (reference sequence). The V gene lost 8 bases and the J gene lost 2 bases, with 7 bases spanning the gap. The CDR3, as DNA: TGTGCCAGCCGCCGGGGCAATCAGCCCCAGCATTTT. Amino acid sequence: CASRRGNQPQHF.

J is TRBJ2-1 and V is TRBV9; 7 bases fit TRBD2. The CDR3 loop spans 15 amino acids. From germline, CDR1 is SGDLS and CDR2 YYNGEE. Trimming removed 4 bases from V and 8 bases from J; junction bases left unmatched: 12. CDR3 loop: CASSTLAVSVDEQFF. CDR3 nucleotide sequence: TGTGCCAGCAGCACCCTAGCGGTCTCGGTGGATGAGCAGTTCTTC.

V gene TRBV11-2 combines with J gene TRBJ2-3; 12 bases are a match to TRBD2. The V gene end was trimmed by 5 bases and the J gene end by 5 bases; junction bases not matched to a gene: 14. Germline V lookup: CDR1 SGHAT, CDR2 FQNNGV. This CDR3 has 18 amino acids. The chain's CDR3 is CASSGLLGLAGRVDTQYF. In nucleotides, the CDR3 is TGTGCCAGCAGCGGATTACTGGGACTAGCGGGCCGGGTAGATACGCAGTATTTT.

The rearrangement links TRBV9 to TRBJ2-4; 9 nucleotides align to TRBD1. J lost 5 bases, V lost 4 bases, and 4 bases had no gene match. From germline, CDR1 is SGDLS and CDR2 YYNGEE. This CDR3 comprises 14 residues. The CDR3 nucleotides read TGTGCCAGCAGCTTCAGGGACAGGGAAAACATTCAGTACTTC. The encoded protein is CASSFRDRENIQYF.

The CDR3 loop reads CASSLVYQETQYF. In nucleotides, the CDR3 is TGTGCCAGCAGCTTGGTATACCAAGAGACCCAGTACTTC. The rearrangement uses TRBV5-4 and TRBJ2-5; D gene uncertain. Germline lookup yields CDR1 SGHNT and CDR2 YYREEE (reference sequence). Trimming took 0 bases from V and 0 from J, leaving 3 bases between them. The CDR3 length is 13 residues. The whole variable domain, remainder taken from reference TRBV5-4 and TRBJ2-5, is ETGVTQSPTHLIKTRGQQVTLRCSSQSGHNTVSWYQQALGQGPQFIFQYYREEENGRGNFPPRFSGLQFPNYSSELNVNALELDDSALYLCASSLVYQETQYFGPGTRLLVL.

J is TRBJ1-5 and V is TRBV9, with D possibly matching TRBD1 (6 bases). The CDR3 has 16 residues. CDR1 SGDLS and CDR2 YYNGEE come from the germline V gene. Trimming left V 0 bases short and J 4 bases short, with 14 bases between. CDR3 in amino acids: CASSVAGAGVNQPQHF. CDR3 DNA sequence: TGTGCCAGCAGCGTAGCTGGGGCAGGGGTAAATCAGCCCCAGCATTTT.

The chain couples TRBV5-5 to TRBJ1-5; weak D call: TRBD1 (5 bases). V was clipped by 0 bases and J by 6 bases, with 19 bases between them. The CDR3 spans 17 residues. Germline V gives CDR1 SGHKS, CDR2 YYEKEE (reference sequence). The CDR3 is CASSLEFGREVGQPQHF. DNA of the CDR3: TGTGCCAGCAGCTTGGAATTCGGCAGGGAGGTCGGTCAGCCCCAGCATTTT.

This clone has a single count. This chain links TRBV7-9 with TRBJ2-7, with TRBD1 matching 7 bases. The CDR3 is 15 residues long. With 5 bases clipped from V and 7 bases from J, the junction kept 14 bases outside the gene matches. The V gene's germline CDR1 is SEHNR and CDR2 FQNEAQ (reference sequence). CDR3 nucleotides: TGTGCCAGCAGCCTATACAGGGGAACCACGGGGGAGCAGTACTTC. It translates to CASSLYRGTTGEQYF.

The chain has TRBV19 and TRBJ1-1; D gene ambiguous. The CDR3 has 13 amino acids. Germline CDR1 is LNHDA and CDR2 is SQIVND (reference sequence). V was shortened by 5 bases and J by 0 bases, with 7 bases between the two germline ends. The CDR3 DNA sequence: TGTGCCAGTAGTCCAAGCCTGAACACTGAAGCTTTCTTT. Translation gives CASSPSLNTEAFF.